The 23 T cell receptor beta chains in this list originate from one sample, sequenced in a study of CD8 T cells in ankylosing spondylitis. TCRdb independently ran MiXCR on the 5' RACE reads; one entry per CDR3 protein. This table holds about 130,000 distinct CDR3 sequences, about 7% found once. The sequencing input was blood, either unsorted or a sorted T cell fraction (not recorded which). Receptors were obtained from a female donor with ankylosing spondylitis or in good health (not recorded which).

This clonotype was seen ten or more times. The chain couples TRBV6-6 to TRBJ1-1, with 7 bases that match TRBD1. Germline CDR1 is MNHNY and CDR2 is SVGAGI (reference sequence). The J segment lost 0 bases and the V segment lost 10 bases, leaving 5 bases of the junction unmatched. CDR3 length equals 13 residues. CDR3 region: CATRGGMNTEAFF. The CDR3 coding sequence is TGTGCCACCAGGGGGGGCATGAACACTGAAGCTTTCTTT.

The chain joins TRBV7-2 to TRBJ2-2; the D is unclear. Germline CDR1 is SGHTA and CDR2 is FQGNSA. Trimming took 9 bases from V and 6 from J, leaving 17 bases between them. There are 14 residues in the CDR3. The CDR3 DNA is TGTGCCAGTGGCCCCGGTCTGGGCTCCGGGGAGCTGTTTTTT. Amino acid sequence: CASGPGLGSGELFF.

A note on this clonotype: This may be a read error, as it is one base from a much larger clone. In this CDR3 the conserved last residue, phenylalanine or tryptophan, is missing, so a read error is likely. The chain is built from TRBV7-3 and TRBJ1-1; no clear D. V lost 6 bases and J 4 bases, leaving 12 bases between the germline ends. CDR3 length equals 13 residues. Per germline, CDR1 SGHTA and CDR2 FQGTGA. This chain's CDR3 is CASSFDGSTEAFL. CDR3 nucleotides: TGTGCCAGCAGTTTCGACGGCAGCACTGAAGCTTTCCTT.

This clonotype was counted at least ten times. The chain links TRBV7-6 to TRBJ1-1; D may be TRBD1 (5 bases). There are 13 residues in the CDR3. Germline CDR1 SGHVS, CDR2 FNYEAQ. The germline V and J ends were trimmed by 5 bases and 7 bases, with 14 bases remaining between them. CDR3 sequence reads: CASSAGDGLEAFF. For the CDR3, the DNA is TGTGCCAGCAGCGCGGGGGACGGCCTTGAAGCTTTCTTT.

This clonotype was seen more than once but under ten times. The chain carries TRBV7-3 and TRBJ2-7; no definite D call. CDR1 and CDR2 (germline): SGHTA, FQGTGA. The V end was cut by 2 bases, the J end by 2 bases, with 4 bases between. The length of the CDR3 is 12 residues. The CDR3 spells CASSLYAYEQYF. The CDR3 nucleotides read TGTGCCAGCAGCTTATACGCCTACGAGCAGTACTTC.

This clonotype has at least ten counts. V usage is TRBV15 and J usage is TRBJ1-2; 7 bases match TRBD1. The J segment lost 2 bases and the V segment lost 0 bases, leaving 3 bases of the junction unmatched. Germline V gives CDR1 LNHNV, CDR2 YYDKDF (reference sequence). The CDR3 contains 15 residues. Written as DNA, the CDR3 is TGTGCCACCAGCAGAGATAGGGGACAGAACTATGGCTACACCTTC. Translating gives CATSRDRGQNYGYTF.

This clonotype was picked up many times. V and J are TRBV6-2 or TRBV6-3 and TRBJ2-1, with 13 bases matching TRBD2. Per germline, CDR1 MNHEY and CDR2 SVGEGT. V lost 5 bases, J lost 4 bases, and 8 bases stayed unmatched. The CDR3 length is 17 residues. The DNA for the CDR3 is TGTGCCAGCAGTCTTTCCGGACTAGCGGGGGATTACAATGAGCAGTTCTTC. It specifies CASSLSGLAGDYNEQFF.

In DNA form, the CDR3 reads TGTGCCAGTAGTGAGTTGAACACTGAAGCTTTCTTT. It translates to CASSELNTEAFF. This chain joins TRBV19 and TRBJ1-1; D remains ambiguous. Deletions cut 5 bases from V and 0 bases from J, with 4 bases between. Germline CDR1 is LNHDA and CDR2 is SQIVND (reference sequence). The CDR3 sequence is 12 residues long. Variable domain in full (rest from reference TRBV19 and TRBJ1-1): DGGITQSPKYLFRKEGQNVTLSCEQNLNHDAMYWYRQDPGQGLRLIYYSQIVNDFQKGDIAEGYSVSREKKESFPLTVTSAQKNPTAFYLCASSELNTEAFFGQGTRLTVV.

This clonotype was counted only a few times. A much larger clone lies one base from this, so it may be a read error. This chain connects TRBV5-1 to TRBJ1-1; maybe TRBD1 (5 bases). This CDR3 is built from 14 residues. Germline V gene sequence: CDR1 SGHRS, CDR2 YFSETQ. CDR3 in amino acids: CASSPAGLGTEVFF. CDR3 nucleotide sequence: TGCGCCAGCAGCCCGGCGGGACTTGGTACTGAAGTTTTCTTT. The variable domain in full, with the rest retrieved from reference TRBV5-1 and TRBJ1-1, is KAGVTQTPRYLIKTRGQQVTLSCSPISGHRSVSWYQQTPGQGLQFLFEYFSETQRNKGNFPGRFSGRQFSNSRSEMNVSTLELGDSALYLCASSPAGLGTEVFFGQGTRLTVV.

This clonotype was recorded at least ten times. The chain joins TRBV6-1 to TRBJ1-2; no definite D call. Trimming took 6 bases from V and 1 from J, leaving 9 bases between them. The CDR3 extends over 13 amino acids. CDR1 MNHNS and CDR2 SASEGT come from the germline V gene. DNA for the CDR3: TGTGCCAGCAGGAGAGGGAGTAACTATGGCTACACCTTC. This codes for CASRRGSNYGYTF.

This clonotype was recorded at least ten times. V usage is TRBV20-1 and J usage is TRBJ1-5; 7 positions match TRBD1. The CDR3 contains 14 residues. Germline V gene sequence: CDR1 DFQATT, CDR2 SNEGSKA (reference sequence). V was clipped by 6 bases and J by 0 bases; unmatched bases: 5. The CDR3 DNA is TGCAGTGCGGTACAGGGGCCTAGCAATCAGCCCCAGCATTTT. It translates to CSAVQGPSNQPQHF.

This clonotype appeared a few times. The chain joins TRBV7-2 to TRBJ2-1, with unresolved D. This CDR3 region has 15 residues. V was pared by 1 base and J by 0 bases, with 7 bases between. Germline V gives CDR1 SGHTA, CDR2 FQGNSA. In nucleotides, the CDR3 is TGTGCCAGCAGCTTAGAATCGAGCTCCTACAATGAGCAGTTCTTC. Translating gives CASSLESSSYNEQFF.

This clonotype appeared many times. The chain is built from TRBV20-1 and TRBJ1-6, with D maybe TRBD1 (6 bases). This CDR3 is 16 amino acids long. V was shortened by 0 bases and J by 3 bases, with 12 bases between the two germline ends. Germline assignment: CDR1 DFQATT and CDR2 SNEGSKA (reference sequence). The CDR3 protein is CSAREQQGDYNSPLHF. As DNA, the CDR3 is TGCAGTGCTAGAGAACAACAGGGTGACTATAATTCACCCCTCCACTTT.

This clonotype was counted at least ten times. The chain links TRBV20-1 to TRBJ1-3, with no clear D. This CDR3 is 14 amino acids long. Germline loops: CDR1 DFQATT, CDR2 SNEGSKA (reference sequence). V lost 5 bases and J lost 1, with 12 bases in between. CDR3 nucleotide sequence: TGCAGTGCTTCAGGCGTCGCATCTGGAAACACCATATATTTT. This codes for CSASGVASGNTIYF.

This clonotype was recorded many times. The rearrangement joins TRBV6-1 to TRBJ2-2, with 7 bases identical to TRBD1. The CDR3 has 14 residues. The germline V gene has CDR1 MNHNS and CDR2 SASEGT. The ends lost 6 bases at V and 3 bases at J; junction bases unmatched: 4. CDR3 sequence reads: CASRDRFYTGELFF. The CDR3 nucleotides read TGTGCCAGCAGGGACAGGTTCTACACCGGGGAGCTGTTTTTT.

This clonotype has at least ten counts. The chain links TRBV6-2 or TRBV6-3 to TRBJ1-1, with 10 bases lining up with TRBD1. This CDR3 region has 14 residues. Germline V gives CDR1 MNHEY, CDR2 SVGEGT. V lost 8 bases and J lost 10; bases outside the gene matches: 13. The CDR3 sequence is CASSGTGVWLAAFF. CDR3 DNA sequence: TGTGCCAGCTCCGGGACAGGGGTTTGGTTGGCAGCTTTCTTT.

The table lists this clonotype with many counts. The V gene is TRBV4-1, the J gene TRBJ1-5; D is uncertain. There are 15 residues in the CDR3. Germline CDR1 and CDR2: MGHRA and YSYEKL. Trimming shortened V by 8 bases and J by 6 bases, and 20 bases separated the two germline ends. The CDR3 loop reads CASSRDTVPIQPQHF. As DNA, the CDR3 is TGCGCCAGCTCCCGCGACACGGTACCCATTCAGCCCCAGCATTTT.

This clonotype was counted a few times. This chain connects TRBV12-3 or TRBV12-4 to TRBJ1-5; maybe TRBD1 (5 bases). This CDR3 spans 14 amino acids. V gave up 3 bases and J gave up 4 bases, with 10 bases separating them. The CDR3 DNA sequence: TGTGCCAGCAGTTTGGGGGGACTTAATCAGCCCCAGCATTTT. This translates into CASSLGGLNQPQHF.

The chain recombines TRBV6-5 with TRBJ2-2; the D is unclear. The V gene's germline CDR1 is MNHEY and CDR2 SVGAGI. V lost 3 bases and J 2 bases, leaving 7 bases between the germline ends. CDR3 length equals 14 residues. This chain's CDR3 is CASSYYSNTGELFF. DNA of the CDR3: TGTGCCAGCAGTTATTACAGCAACACCGGGGAGCTGTTTTTT.

This clonotype was counted many times. The rearrangement joins TRBV12-3 or TRBV12-4 to TRBJ1-2; D is uncertain. CDR3 length: 14 residues. V was pared by 0 bases and J by 7 bases, with 12 bases between. CDR3 residues: CASSLAGRPLGYTF. In nucleotides, the CDR3 is TGTGCCAGCAGTTTAGCAGGACGGCCGCTTGGCTACACCTTC.

This clonotype was seen repeatedly, ten times or more. The chain has TRBV20-1 and TRBJ2-5; 8 bases are a match to TRBD2. Germline assignment: CDR1 DFQATT and CDR2 SNEGSKA (reference sequence). The CDR3 has 15 amino acids. V trimming: 3 bases; J trimming: 8 bases; junction bases outside the gene matches: 14. The CDR3 region has the DNA TGCAGTGCTAGTAAAGCGGGGGACTCAAGCGGTACCCAGTACTTC. Encoded protein: CSASKAGDSSGTQYF.

This clonotype was seen repeatedly, ten times or more. CDR3 loop: CASSQDSSNYGYTF. DNA of the CDR3: TGTGCCAGCAGCCAAGACAGCTCTAACTATGGCTACACCTTC. The chain recombines TRBV3-1 with TRBJ1-2; D unclear. The CDR3 spans 14 residues. Germline values: CDR1 LGHDT, CDR2 YNNKEL (reference sequence). With 0 bases removed from V and 0 bases from J, the gap between germline ends came to 5 bases.

This clonotype was counted many times. J is TRBJ1-5 and V is TRBV6-1; possible D gene TRBD1, 5 bases. Deletions cut 6 bases from V and 6 bases from J, with 12 bases between. Germline CDR1 MNHNS, CDR2 SASEGT. The CDR3 extends over 13 amino acids. The CDR3 protein is CASRGPFGQPQHF. In DNA form, the CDR3 reads TGTGCCAGCAGGGGACCCTTCGGTCAGCCCCAGCATTTT.